This T cell receptor (beta chain) was identified in a study of metastatic and nonmetastatic thyroid tumors. Study background: Repertoires from blood and tumor or nodule tissue of malignant and benign thyroid patients were compared. Overall study findings and caveats: TCR beta diversity was reportedly significantly higher in malignant thyroid tumors than benign nodules, in blood and tumor.

Germline CDR1 is SEHNR and CDR2 is FQNEAQ (reference sequence). The length of the CDR3 is 12 residues. The V end was cut by 6 bases, the J end by 5 bases, with 8 bases between. Authors' analysis steps: A classifier for distant metastasis in papillary thyroid cancer was constructed using CDR3 differences observed across clinicopathological groups. TCRdb reprocessed the PCR reads using MiXCR. Here the V and J calls rest on TCRdb's processing, not on the authors' analysis. Of fewer than 25,000 clones in the sample, over 30% are singletons; the top ten hold 14%. Every patient was untreated before thyroid surgery. The sample holds a few counts of this clone. Its matching antigen is unknown.

Sequencing was performed on blood. The chain combines TRBV7-9 with TRBJ2-1; no clear D gene. This sequence was found in a female donor with papillary thyroid cancer or a benign thyroid nodule (not recorded which). Some clones in this sample may be carry-over from other donors' samples. The CDR3: CASSPLNNEQFF. DNA for the CDR3: TGTGCCAGCAGTCCTCTAAACAATGAGCAGTTCTTC.